The 27 T cell receptor beta chains in this list originate from one sample, sequenced in a study of blood T cell repertoires in COVID-19. Sequencing was performed with immunoSEQ multiplex PCR; in TCRdb, only in-frame clones are kept and a portion is missing. This table holds about 90,000 clones, around nine tenths found once. The sequenced sample consisted of peripheral blood. Receptors originate from a woman aged 70-85 years with acute or convalescent COVID-19.

J is TRBJ1-6 and V is TRBV28; the D gene is possibly TRBD1 (6 bases). The germline V gene encodes CDR1 MDHEN and CDR2 SYDVKM. Trimming took 4 bases from V and 6 from J, leaving 22 bases between them. This CDR3 is built from 18 residues. The CDR3 bases are TGTGCCAGCAGTTCTCAAGGACAGCTATTCAACAGTAATTCACCCCTCCACTTT. Translation gives CASSSQGQLFNSNSPLHF.

The chain links TRBV5-1 to TRBJ2-5, with 10 positions matching TRBD1. Germline CDR1 and CDR2: SGHRS and YFSETQ. The CDR3 totals 15 residues. Unmatched junction bases numbered 8, after V lost 5 bases and J lost 4 bases. CDR3 sequence (DNA): TGCGCCAGCAGGGCCGGGACAGGGGATGGAGAGACCCAGTACTTC. It encodes CASRAGTGDGETQYF. Supplemented by reference TRBV5-1 and TRBJ2-5, the full variable domain reads KAGVTQTPRYLIKTRGQQVTLSCSPISGHRSVSWYQQTPGQGLQFLFEYFSETQRNKGNFPGRFSGRQFSNSRSEMNVSTLELGDSALYLCASRAGTGDGETQYFGPGTRLLVL.

J is TRBJ1-5 and V is TRBV28, with 8 bases matching TRBD1. Per the germline V gene, CDR1 is MDHEN and CDR2 is SYDVKM. Losses at the gene ends were 7 bases for V and 3 bases for J; bases not matched to a gene: 5. This CDR3 region has 14 residues. CDR3 amino acids: CASTADRVNQPQHF. The DNA of the CDR3 is TGTGCCAGCACCGCGGACAGGGTCAATCAGCCCCAGCATTTT. Combining the CDR3 with reference TRBV28 and TRBJ1-5 gives the whole variable domain DVKVTQSSRYLVKRTGEKVFLECVQDMDHENMFWYRQDPGLGLRLIYFSYDVKMKEKGDIPEGYSVSREKKERFSLILESASTNQTSMYLCASTADRVNQPQHFGDGTRLSIL.

The J gene is TRBJ1-3, the V gene TRBV3-1 (or the pseudogene TRBV3-2); D is uncertain. Germline values: CDR1 LGHDT, CDR2 YNNKEL (reference sequence). The V end lost 0 bases, the J end lost 0 bases, and 15 bases lay between the germline ends. The length of the CDR3 is 18 residues. CDR3 DNA: TGTGCCAGCAGCCAAGATCGCAGCGCGTCTTTCTCTGGAAACACCATATATTTT. It translates to CASSQDRSASFSGNTIYF.

The chain is built from TRBV18 and TRBJ1-1; D is undetermined. The CDR3 covers 13 residues. V shed 3 bases and J shed 10 bases, with 15 bases lying between them. Germline CDR1 and CDR2: KGHSH and LQKENI. CDR3 protein: CASSPQELASAFF. In DNA, the CDR3 is TGTGCCAGCTCACCCCAGGAATTGGCCTCAGCTTTCTTT.

This chain uses TRBV10-3 with TRBJ1-1; D uncertain. The V and J ends lost 4 bases and 5 bases respectively, with 17 bases between them. CDR3 length: 15 residues. Germline V CDR1 and CDR2: ENHRY, SYGVKD. CDR3 coding DNA: TGTGCCATCAGTGTACAAGGTGGGAGTGGGACTGAAGCTTTCTTT. Its protein product is CAISVQGGSGTEAFF.

The DNA for the CDR3 is TGCGCCAGCAGTGAGGTTCCTCCCTCGCAAGTGAGTGCCCTCCACTTT. Translated: CASSEVPPSQVSALHF. The V and J genes are TRBV10-1 and TRBJ1-6; D uncertain. The CDR3 is made up of 16 amino acids. V lost 2 bases and J lost 14, with 22 bases in between. Germline values: CDR1 WNHNN, CDR2 SYGVQD (reference sequence).

The genes are TRBV28 and TRBJ1-6; 7 positions match TRBD1. This CDR3 is built from 12 residues. Germline V CDR1 and CDR2: MDHEN, SYDVKM. Trimming removed 5 bases from V and 14 bases from J; junction bases left unmatched: 6. The CDR3 reads CASSPTGLSLHF. CDR3 DNA sequence: TGTGCCAGCAGTCCGACAGGGCTGTCCCTCCACTTT.

This rearrangement joins TRBV28 to TRBJ2-7; TRBD1 matches at 12 bases. The germline V gene has CDR1 MDHEN and CDR2 SYDVKM. CDR3 length: 16 residues. The trim removed 2 bases at V and 6 bases at J, leaving 8 bases unmatched. CDR3 in amino acids: CASSLGTGGAVSEQYF. CDR3 nucleotide sequence: TGTGCCAGCAGTTTAGGGACAGGGGGCGCAGTCTCCGAGCAGTACTTC.

The rearrangement links TRBV5-1 to TRBJ1-2, with 8 bases matching TRBD1. Losses at the gene ends were 4 bases for V and 7 bases for J; bases not matched to a gene: 15. The CDR3 totals 16 residues. The V gene's germline CDR1 is SGHRS and CDR2 YFSETQ. CDR3 nucleotides: TGCGCCAGCAGCCTCGCAGGGGGCTCCCCAGGAGGTGGCTACACCTTC. Amino acids: CASSLAGGSPGGGYTF.

V is TRBV18 and J is TRBJ1-1; tentative D call: TRBD1 (5 bases). CDR3 size: 14 residues. CDR1 and CDR2 (germline): KGHSH, LQKENI. V was trimmed by 0 bases and J by 4 bases, leaving 9 bases between them. CDR3 amino acids: CASSPPGRPTEAFF. The DNA of the CDR3 is TGTGCCAGCTCACCACCGGGGCGTCCCACTGAAGCTTTCTTT.

In its sample, this clone was seen a few times. The chain is built from TRBV29-1 and TRBJ2-6, with D perhaps TRBD2 (5 bases). The CDR3 has 14 amino acids. Germline CDR1 is SQVTM and CDR2 is ANQGSEA. The germline V and J ends were trimmed by 4 bases and 2 bases, with 9 bases remaining between them. CDR3 residues: CSVVRDAGANVLTF. CDR3 coding DNA: TGCAGCGTTGTCCGGGATGCTGGGGCCAACGTCCTGACTTTC.

V usage is TRBV5-3 and J usage is TRBJ1-2; D may be TRBD1 (6 bases). TRBV5-3 is marked as an open reading frame, function uncertain. CDR3 size: 14 residues. The germline V and J ends were trimmed by 0 bases and 3 bases, with 9 bases remaining between them. The CDR3 region is CARSLVQGDYGYTF. As DNA, the CDR3 is TGTGCCAGAAGCTTGGTACAGGGTGACTATGGCTACACCTTC.

The rearrangement links TRBV18 to TRBJ1-5; TRBD1 might be the D (5 bases). Germline assignment: CDR1 KGHSH and CDR2 LQKENI. CDR3 length: 13 amino acids. Trimming removed 2 bases from V and 4 bases from J, with 6 bases in between. The CDR3 nucleotides read TGTGCCAGCTCACCAGACAGTAATCAGCCCCAGCATTTT. It is translated as CASSPDSNQPQHF.

This rearrangement joins TRBV13 to TRBJ2-1; 13 nucleotides line up with TRBD2. The junction had 6 bases not matched to a gene; V was cut back by 5 bases and J by 2 bases. This CDR3 spans 17 amino acids. Per the germline V gene, CDR1 is PRHDT and CDR2 is FYEKMQ (reference sequence). CDR3 sequence: CASSTELAGGTYNEQFF. The CDR3 DNA follows: TGTGCCAGCAGCACAGAACTAGCGGGGGGGACCTACAATGAGCAGTTCTTC. Full variable domain (missing parts from reference TRBV13 and TRBJ2-1): AAGVIQSPRHLIKEKRETATLKCYPIPRHDTVYWYQQGPGQDPQFLISFYEKMQSDKGSIPDRFSAQQFSDYHSELNMSSLELGDSALYFCASSTELAGGTYNEQFFGPGTRLTVL.

This clone was counted between two and nine times. The rearrangement joins TRBV11-1 to TRBJ1-1; TRBD1 matches 8 bases. The J segment lost 9 bases and the V segment lost 3 bases, leaving 9 bases of the junction unmatched. CDR3 size: 14 residues. Germline-derived CDR1 and CDR2 are SGHAT and FQDESV (reference sequence). CDR3 region: CASSFQRQGAQAFF. As DNA, the CDR3 is TGTGCCAGCAGCTTCCAACGTCAGGGGGCGCAAGCTTTCTTT.

The V call is TRBV4-2, the J call TRBJ2-7; TRBD2 aligns across 11 bases. Trimming at V came to 1 base and at J to 5 bases, leaving 10 bases not matched to a gene. Per the germline V gene, CDR1 is LGHNA and CDR2 is YNFKEQ. The CDR3 is made up of 17 amino acids. The CDR3 loop is CASSQGVAGGPGNEQYF. The CDR3 bases are TGTGCCAGCAGCCAAGGGGTAGCGGGAGGGCCAGGGAACGAGCAGTACTTC.

This chain uses TRBV6-5 with TRBJ1-1; perhaps TRBD1 as D (5 bases). The CDR3 has 13 residues. Germline V gene data show CDR1 as MNHEY and CDR2 as SVGAGI. Deletions cut 6 bases from V and 6 bases from J, with 14 bases between. This chain's CDR3 is CASRRDSTAEAFF. CDR3 bases: TGTGCCAGCAGGCGTGACAGTACTGCTGAAGCTTTCTTT.

This chain joins TRBV9 and TRBJ2-5, with TRBD1 matching 9 bases. V shed 3 bases, J shed 6 bases, and the junction held 15 bases outside the gene matches. The CDR3 covers 17 residues. Germline assignment: CDR1 SGDLS and CDR2 YYNGEE. CDR3 in DNA: TGTGCCAGCAGCGGGCCCCGACCGGGACAGGGCCAGAAGACCCAGTACTTC. As protein: CASSGPRPGQGQKTQYF.

The CDR3 nucleotides read TGTGCCAGCAGCCCGCGGGGGACCACGAGCTCCTACGAGCAGTACTTC. Translated: CASSPRGTTSSYEQYF. This rearrangement joins TRBV3-1 (or the pseudogene TRBV3-2) to TRBJ2-7; 7 bases line up with TRBD2. Germline CDR1 LGHDT, CDR2 YNNKEL (reference sequence). The CDR3 has 16 amino acids. V shed 4 bases and J 0 bases; nucleotides not matched to a gene: 9.

The chain employs TRBV5-4 and TRBJ2-2; 14 bases agree with TRBD2. The CDR3 runs to 17 residues. The germline V gene has CDR1 SGHNT and CDR2 YYREEE (reference sequence). V trimming: 5 bases; J trimming: 4 bases; junction bases outside the gene matches: 7. The CDR3 coding sequence is TGTGCCAGCAGGACGGGACTAGCGGGAGATGTCACCGGGGAGCTGTTTTTT. Its protein is CASRTGLAGDVTGELFF. The full variable domain, its missing parts supplied by reference TRBV5-4 and TRBJ2-2, is ETGVTQSPTHLIKTRGQQVTLRCSSQSGHNTVSWYQQALGQGPQFIFQYYREEENGRGNFPPRFSGLQFPNYSSELNVNALELDDSALYLCASRTGLAGDVTGELFFGEGSRLTVL.

This clone came up once. The chain is built from TRBV5-3 and TRBJ1-5; 7 bases match TRBD1. TRBV5-3 is sorted into the ORF group, with uncertain function. The V gene end was trimmed by 1 base and the J gene end by 4 bases; junction bases not matched to a gene: 5. The CDR3 sequence is 15 residues long. CDR3 sequence (DNA): TGTGCCAGAAGCTTGCGGACAGGCCCAAATCAGCCCCAGCATTTT. Protein: CARSLRTGPNQPQHF.

The chain combines TRBV28 with TRBJ1-5; TRBD1 matches at 7 bases. The V gene end was trimmed by 10 bases and the J gene end by 5 bases; junction bases not matched to a gene: 5. The CDR3 has 12 amino acids. Germline CDR1 and CDR2: MDHEN and SYDVKM. The CDR3 nucleotides read TGTGCCACGGGACAGTCTTATCAGCCCCAGCATTTT. It is translated as CATGQSYQPQHF.

V usage is TRBV3-1 (or the pseudogene TRBV3-2) and J usage is TRBJ1-1; D not certain. V shed 0 bases and J shed 4 bases, with 15 bases lying between them. Germline assignment: CDR1 LGHDT and CDR2 YNNKEL (reference sequence). This CDR3 comprises 16 residues. The CDR3 region has the DNA TGTGCCAGCAGCCAAGACCGCGAGTGGTCGGGCACTGAAGCTTTCTTT. Protein: CASSQDREWSGTEAFF.

Only one count was recorded for this clone. The rearrangement uses TRBV28 and TRBJ1-2; 7 positions match TRBD1. The CDR3 consists of 14 residues. Per germline, CDR1 MDHEN and CDR2 SYDVKM. V was clipped by 4 bases and J by 4 bases; unmatched bases: 6. The CDR3 is CASSWYRGIYGYTF. CDR3 nucleotide sequence: TGTGCCAGCAGTTGGTACAGGGGAATCTATGGCTACACCTTC.

The V call is TRBV7-2, the J call TRBJ2-1; D remains ambiguous. This CDR3 is built from 14 residues. The V gene's germline CDR1 is SGHTA and CDR2 FQGNSA. Trimming cost V 1 base and J 7 bases, with 11 bases left between them. CDR3 DNA: TGTGCCAGCAGCTTAGTAGCTAGGCGAAATGAGCAGTTCTTC. This codes for CASSLVARRNEQFF.

Comment on this clone: One end of the junction does not line up with germline, which may come from a read error. The chain carries TRBV28 and TRBJ1-2; no clear D. This CDR3 spans 11 amino acids. Germline loops: CDR1 MDHEN, CDR2 SYDVKM. CDR3 bases: TGTGCCAGCGGTTTCAGGCGTGGCTACACCTTC. Its translation is CASGFRRGYTF.